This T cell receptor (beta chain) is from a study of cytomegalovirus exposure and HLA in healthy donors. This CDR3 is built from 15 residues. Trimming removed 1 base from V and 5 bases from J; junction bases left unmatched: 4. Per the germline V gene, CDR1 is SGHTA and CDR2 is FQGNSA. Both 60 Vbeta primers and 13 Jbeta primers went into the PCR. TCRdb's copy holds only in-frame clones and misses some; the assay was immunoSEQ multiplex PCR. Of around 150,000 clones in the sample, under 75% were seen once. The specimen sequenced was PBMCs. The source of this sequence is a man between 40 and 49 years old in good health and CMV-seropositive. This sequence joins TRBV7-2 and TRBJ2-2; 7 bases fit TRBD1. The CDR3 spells CASSLVAGGTGELFF. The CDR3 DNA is TGTGCCAGCAGCTTAGTGGCAGGGGGAACCGGGGAGCTGTTTTTT.